Sequencing of this T cell receptor beta chain was carried out in a study of CD8 T cells in ankylosing spondylitis. Overall study results and limits: Reactive arthritis synovial fluid and blood previously showed some of these motif variants. Reportedly, disease-linked clones are significantly enriched in ankylosing spondylitis patients' matched synovial fluid. Characteristic, it appeared, of ankylosing spondylitis blood was a TCR beta motif of several highly homologous variants.

Making use of molecular barcodes, quantitative 5'-RACE generated TCR beta libraries. TCRdb passed the 5' RACE reads through MiXCR, listing each CDR3 protein once. The sample lists about 130,000 distinct CDR3 sequences; roughly a tenth were seen once. Concerning this clonotype itself: The target antigen is unknown.

V trimming: 5 bases; J trimming: 7 bases; junction bases outside the gene matches: 18. The CDR3 sequence is 18 residues long. Germline assignment: CDR1 SGHAT and CDR2 FQDESV (reference sequence). The chain couples TRBV11-1 to TRBJ2-1; 9 bases are shared with TRBD2. The specimen was blood, either unsorted or a sorted T cell fraction (not recorded which). This receptor was identified in a male donor with ankylosing spondylitis or in good health (not recorded which). CDR3 coding DNA: TGTGCCAGCAGCCCGGGACTAGCTTTGGGCGGCCGAAAAAATGAGCAGTTCTTC. It codes for CASSPGLALGGRKNEQFF.